This T cell receptor beta chain stems from a study of cytomegalovirus exposure and HLA in healthy donors (dated by TCRdb to about 2017). Concerning the study at large: An earlier analysis of approximately 640 of the donors reported 250 to 350 Gb of sequence data and roughly 100 million unique TCR beta sequences from approximately 180 million T cells. The study aimed to test whether cataloging public T cell receptors could reveal signatures of past pathogen exposure. Among the 398 genotyped donors, approximately 81% belonged to the genetic ancestry cluster associated with self-reported Caucasian donors. An early release covering roughly 580 HLA-typed donors comprised 300 to 350 gigabases of sequencing data and some 79 million unique TCR sequences. Several DR-DQ haplotypes were handled as single units for association and clustering because linkage in the cohort was strong. A separate validation cohort of 100 to 150 different subjects was used in addition to the roughly 700-subject first cohort. A later analysis re-examined previously published TCR beta repertoires from just over 650 donors and added high-resolution HLA genotyping to investigate patterns of TCR occurrence. To predict cytomegalovirus infection status, the study brought together high-throughput TCR immunosequencing, statistical association of individual TCRs with disease status, and machine learning. Both class I and class II loci were covered by HLA typing, at four-digit resolution. Using immunosequencing, the study profiled T cell repertoires from some 670 subjects and related those repertoires to cytomegalovirus serostatus. A later genetic analysis used genome-wide SNP genotypes for about 65% of the roughly 670 donors, treating that subset as a discovery cohort. Among around 400 genotyped donors of the cohort, an average of about 240,000 unique TCR beta nucleotide sequences was sequenced per donor, of which 15% to 20% were non-productive. Typing coverage differed by locus: A, B, C, DRB1 and DQB1 were typed in about 620-640 donors, DQA1 in 522, DPA1 in some 610, and DPB1 in about 450. To decide whether each TCR beta V gene segment behaved as functional or pseudogenic, an earlier analysis of several hundred of the donors relied on high-throughput TCR beta sequencing. Donor age, sex, ethnicity and CMV serostatus were collected together with the repertoire data. Every discovery cohort repertoire had been produced on one sequencing platform. The later analysis used no new phenotypic data to find candidate immune exposures, relying instead on TCR beta sequences and their occurrence across donors. General study outcomes and caveats: Because counts were too low, roughly 16 rarely observed V segments, including chromosome 9 orphons, were excluded from the earlier analysis of several hundred of the donors. Because HLA typing was missing for some donors at each locus, association tests included only the typed subset. A later genetic analysis associated a missense DCLRE1C variant with V-gene and J-gene trimming of TCR beta chains, and an independent cohort replicated the association. The cohort was sequenced for TCR beta chains only, and without alpha or paired-chain data the features that could be detected were limited. In a later analysis, TCR association rates were found to vary across HLA loci, with the most associated TCRs seen for DRB1 alleles and the fewest for HLA-C alleles. In both the original and validation cohorts, the classifier was reported to diagnose cytomegalovirus status with high specificity and sensitivity. A few of the identified cytomegalovirus-associated TCR beta chains were confirmed in vitro to be specific for cytomegalovirus antigens. In a later genetic analysis, fewer N-insertions in productive TCRs were reported among donors in an Asian-associated ancestry cluster than the roughly 700-donor mean. In a later analysis, HLA-associated TCR beta chains showed more clonal expansion and lower generation probabilities than non-associated chains that were equally common. A total of roughly 160 TCR beta chains were listed by the study as associated with cytomegalovirus. A later analysis found that most CMV-associated TCR beta chains appeared HLA-restricted, with HLA associations seemingly driven largely by CMV exposure. It was suggested by the authors that the approach could potentially be generalized to other disease states and immunological phenotypes. Specific HLA alleles were associated with 15,000 to 20,000 TCR beta sequences at a false discovery rate of 0.05 in a later analysis. The sequencing pipeline was judged likely to have produced a cluster of highly shared sequence variants as a technical artifact. When HLA alleles, especially DR and DQ, strongly co-occurred, attributing TCR associations to individual alleles was difficult. For the cohort, immune exposure information was limited to CMV serostatus. A further reported finding was that TCR beta sequences accurately predicted the HLA-A and HLA-B alleles for most subjects in the first cohort. Most TCR sequences were seen in very few donors, while some public TCRs were found in many individuals. In an earlier analysis of 587 of the donors, most TCR beta V segments were observed in productive rearrangements about 87% or about 30% of the time, broadly matching IMGT annotations. Roughly uniform sequencing depth across donors was assumed in presence/absence analyses, although this assumption may not hold. In a later analysis, several top co-occurrence clusters were reported to appear linked to parvovirus B19, influenza, CMV and Epstein-Barr virus. Correlated functional status among segregating V segments might be attributable to linkage disequilibrium, but an unknown experimental factor could not be ruled out.

This clone was counted only a few times. This clone's antigen is unknown. Base quality data are lacking; no much larger clone is found one base away. The cohort was made up of 666 healthy bone marrow donors. At the time of sampling, every cohort member was nominally healthy, though immune exposures that went unrecorded were likely present. The donor was CMV seropositive and belonged to the group of 270 or so seropositive cohort members. A peripheral blood sample was collected from each donor, and TCR beta sequencing was performed on peripheral blood mononuclear cells. Genomic DNA was extracted from the blood cell samples with the Qiagen DNeasy Blood Extraction Kit. Preparation of the library involved the immunoSEQ multiplex PCR assay. For the multiplex PCR, a mixture combining 60 forward primers for TCR Vbeta segments and 13 reverse primers for TCR Jbeta segments was used. Amplification of the CDR3 region of rearranged TCR beta genes was performed with a multiplex PCR assay on genomic DNA. The amplified TCR beta libraries were sequenced on the Illumina HiSeq System as 87-base-pair reads. For the original study's pipeline: A later analysis tallied approximately 87 million unique TCR beta chains across the 640 or so repertoires, and approximately 11 million of those chains were shared by two or more donors. To remove PCR and sequencing errors, raw reads were error-corrected and collapsed into unique sequences using a nearest-neighbor algorithm that merged closely related sequences. CDR3 sequences were aligned to IMGT reference sequences to assign V, D and J gene segments. For a sequence to be retained, at least a six-nucleotide match to both a V gene segment and a J gene segment was required. A rearrangement counted as productive if the CDR3 had no stop codons and remained in frame with V and J, and every other rearrangement counted as non-productive. CDR3 was defined by IMGT convention, running from the second conserved V-encoded cysteine to the conserved J-encoded phenylalanine. The earlier analysis of more than 450 of the donors excluded sequences that lacked an unambiguous match to a single V gene segment. In an earlier analysis of around 590 of the donors, a V segment was called functional when productive rearrangements were above 56.7%, and segregating when the standard deviation between donors exceeded 5%. A statistical classification framework was developed to diagnose cytomegalovirus status using the catalog of TCR beta chain sequences. V and J gene assignment, in a later analysis, came from comparing TCR nucleotide sequences with IMGT/GENE-DB human TR gene sequences. In a later analysis, CDR3 sequences and most-parsimonious VDJ recombination scenarios were assigned using the TCRdist pipeline. In a later analysis, each TCR beta chain was defined by its CDR3 amino acid sequence together with its V-gene family, and reads lacking a unique V-gene family were excluded. In a later analysis, 450 to 600 highly shared, low-generation-probability nucleotide sequences were removed to address suspected cross-contamination and a sequencing artifact. A later analysis calculated a clonal expansion index for each public chain from normalized within-repertoire ranks of inferred template counts. A later analysis computed generation probabilities with a VDJ recombination model fitted to out-of-frame rearrangements, and checked the results against IGoR. A later analysis scored TCR-TCR, TCR-HLA and TCR-CMV co-occurrence with hypergeometric tests, applying a repertoire-size bias correction to TCR pairs. A later analysis estimated false discovery rates by permuting HLA or CMV assignments 20 times. In a later analysis, co-occurring TCRs were grouped using DBSCAN, and TCRdist sequence similarity was added for clustering within HLA-allele-positive subsets. Repertoires with fewer than 30,000 or more than 120,000 public chains were left out of co-occurrence clustering, as were five repertoires with anomalous nucleotide sharing. In its TCRdb copy, this immuneACCESS table keeps in-frame sequences only and misses some clones. Where compared with another copy, unresolved V genes explain less than half of these, and the others have no known cause. The V and J calls and clone size were taken over from that table, and D and trimming were inferred from the DNA. This sample gives about 130,000 clones in total; about 11% of them show up just once. The top ten clonotypes cover approximately 4.4% of the sample.

This receptor was identified in a young woman in good health and CMV-seropositive. The sequencing input was PBMCs.

The DNA is TGCGCCAGCAGTACCTACAGCACAGATACGCAGTATTTT. It translates to CASSTYSTDTQYF. The chain was built from TRBV10-2 and TRBJ2-3; no D gene call is confident. CDR1 and CDR2, looked up from the germline V gene, are WSHSY and SAAADI. From the cysteine up to the phenylalanine, the CDR3 has a length of 13 residues. Solely the CDR3 DNA is kept, with 39 bases framed from the first base. The V end loses 5 bases and the J end loses 0 bases, and a stretch of 6 bases separates them.